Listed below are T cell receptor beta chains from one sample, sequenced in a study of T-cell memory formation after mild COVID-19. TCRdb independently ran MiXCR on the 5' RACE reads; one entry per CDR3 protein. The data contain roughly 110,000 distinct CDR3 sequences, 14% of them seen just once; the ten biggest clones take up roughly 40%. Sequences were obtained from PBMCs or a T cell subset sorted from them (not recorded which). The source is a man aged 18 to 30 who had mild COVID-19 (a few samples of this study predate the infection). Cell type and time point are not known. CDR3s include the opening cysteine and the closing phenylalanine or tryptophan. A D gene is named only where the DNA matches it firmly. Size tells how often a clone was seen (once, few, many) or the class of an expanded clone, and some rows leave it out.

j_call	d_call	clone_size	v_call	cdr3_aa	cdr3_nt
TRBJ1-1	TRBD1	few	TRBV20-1	CSARDRKGADTEAFF	TGCAGTGCTAGAGATAGGAAGGGGGCGGACACTGAAGCTTTCTTT
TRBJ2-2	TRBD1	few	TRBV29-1	CSVGTANTGELFF	TGCAGCGTGGGGACAGCGAACACCGGGGAGCTGTTTTTT
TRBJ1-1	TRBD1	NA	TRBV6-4	CASSPGQGRDTEAFF	TGTGCCAGCAGCCCGGGACAGGGGAGGGACACTGAAGCTTTCTTT
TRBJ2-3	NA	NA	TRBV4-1	CASSHLQDTDTQYF	TGCGCCAGCAGCCATTTACAGGACACAGATACGCAGTATTTT
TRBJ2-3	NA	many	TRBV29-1	CSVEPIREDTQYF	TGCAGCGTCGAACCCATCCGGGAAGATACGCAGTATTTT
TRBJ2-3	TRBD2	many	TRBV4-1	CASSQVQTGLAGGSTDTQYF	TGCGCCAGCAGCCAAGTCCAAACGGGGCTAGCGGGGGGTAGCACAGATACGCAGTATTTT
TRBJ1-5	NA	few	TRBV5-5	CASSLVRFGQPQHF	TGTGCCAGCAGCTTGGTTCGCTTTGGCCAGCCCCAGCATTTT
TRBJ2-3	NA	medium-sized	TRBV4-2	CASSQEGGGLPDTQYF	TGTGCCAGCAGCCAAGAGGGCGGGGGCCTTCCAGATACGCAGTATTTT
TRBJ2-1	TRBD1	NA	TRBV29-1	CSVELTGFISTYNEQFF	TGCAGCGTTGAATTGACAGGGTTTATTAGCACCTACAATGAGCAGTTCTTC
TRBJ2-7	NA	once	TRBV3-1	CASSALPGYEQYF	TGTGCCAGCAGCGCACTACCTGGCTACGAGCAGTACTTC
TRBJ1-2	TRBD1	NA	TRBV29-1	CSALAGTGGYTF	TGCAGCGCCTTAGCCGGGACAGGGGGCTACACCTTC
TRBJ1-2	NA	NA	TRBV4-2	CASSPPRTPYGYTF	TGTGCCAGCAGCCCGCCCCGGACACCATATGGCTACACCTTC
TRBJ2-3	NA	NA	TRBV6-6	CASSAWGAPDTQYF	TGTGCCAGCAGTGCATGGGGGGCGCCGGATACGCAGTATTTT
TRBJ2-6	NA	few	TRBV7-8	CASSTVSGANVLTF	TGTGCCAGCAGCACAGTCTCTGGGGCCAACGTCCTGACTTTC
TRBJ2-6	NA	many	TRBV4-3	CASSQAVSFSGANVLTF	TGCGCCAGCAGCCAAGCGGTCTCGTTCTCTGGGGCCAACGTCCTGACTTTC
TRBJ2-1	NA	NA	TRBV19	CASSIDGWGASDEQFF	TGTGCCAGTAGTATCGACGGGTGGGGAGCCTCGGATGAGCAGTTCTTC
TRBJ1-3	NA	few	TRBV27	CASSSLGGNTIYF	TGTGCCAGCAGTTCCTTGGGTGGAAACACCATATATTTT
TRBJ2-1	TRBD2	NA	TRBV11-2	CASSPPGLAGYEQFF	TGTGCCAGCAGCCCCCCGGGACTAGCGGGCTATGAGCAGTTCTTC
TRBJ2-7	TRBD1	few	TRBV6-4	CASSDRQGNEQYF	TGTGCCAGCAGTGACAGACAGGGTAACGAGCAGTACTTC